This T cell receptor beta chain is from a study of blood T cell repertoires in COVID-19 (dated by TCRdb to the early 2020s). For the wider study: Samples from collaborators originated in the United States, Italy and Spain and spanned both the acute and convalescent phases of COVID-19. The sample metadata nearly always contained a de-identified subject ID, COVID-19 status, age in years and sex. The prospective study material was composed of cDNA or gDNA derived from T cells, B-cell-depleted T cells, or PBMCs. Deeply sampled blood TCRbeta repertoires from subjects exposed to, actively infected with, or recovered from COVID-19 were included in the dataset. Samples were obtained from the ongoing ImmuneRACE study (first 160 participants) and from 1,000 to 1,500 subjects provided by 6 global collaborators. HLA class I and class II types, where available, came from metadata supplied by the sample provider rather than from assay-based typing. The repertoires were made available in a free public database intended to serve as a resource for research on the immune response to SARS-CoV-2.

Here is what the overall study found, with its caveats: Clinical and demographic metadata were provided uncurated, with the amount varying by source and participant.

TCRbeta CDR3 regions were amplified from genomic DNA using the immunoSEQ Assay, a bias-controlled multiplex PCR. The study's processing was this. Within the assay, amplification of reference gene primers was used to estimate how many nucleated cells each sample contained. Sequence reads were collapsed and filtered to measure the absolute abundance of every unique TCRbeta CDR3 rearrangement. Productive Simpson clonality was computed per sample as the square root of Simpson's diversity index over productive rearrangements. Drawn from immuneACCESS, this table holds only the in-frame rearrangements with V and J called that TCRdb kept. Clones are partly lost; checked studies trace under half to an unresolved V gene and leave the rest unexplained. The V and J calls and the clone size are those of that table, but D and trimming were determined from the DNA. The sample table shows about 200,000 clones, and around 90% are seen once. The ten largest clones capture approximately 0.5% of the sample.

Each collaborating institution followed its own protocols to collect whole blood in K2EDTA tubes. For TCRbeta analysis, collaborators shipped samples as frozen whole blood, isolated PBMCs, or DNA extracted from either of those sample types. This clone was recorded a few times. Its antigen is still unknown. There are no base qualities to consult, and no much larger clone falls within one base. V is pared back by 0 bases and J by 1 base, with 13 bases lying between the germline termini. There are 17 amino acids in the CDR3, from cysteine to phenylalanine inclusive. Of all the DNA, just the CDR3 is kept, 51 bases in frame from base 1. Sequences MNHNS (CDR1) and SASEGT (CDR2) are obtained from the germline V gene.

This receptor was obtained from a middle-aged man with acute or convalescent COVID-19. The sequenced sample was peripheral blood. This sequence uses TRBV6-1 and TRBJ1-3; D gene: possibly TRBD1, on 5 matching bases. Here is the DNA: TGTGCCAGCAGTGAAGCCTATACAGGCGGATCTGGAAACACCATATATTTT. This sequence encodes CASSEAYTGGSGNTIYF.